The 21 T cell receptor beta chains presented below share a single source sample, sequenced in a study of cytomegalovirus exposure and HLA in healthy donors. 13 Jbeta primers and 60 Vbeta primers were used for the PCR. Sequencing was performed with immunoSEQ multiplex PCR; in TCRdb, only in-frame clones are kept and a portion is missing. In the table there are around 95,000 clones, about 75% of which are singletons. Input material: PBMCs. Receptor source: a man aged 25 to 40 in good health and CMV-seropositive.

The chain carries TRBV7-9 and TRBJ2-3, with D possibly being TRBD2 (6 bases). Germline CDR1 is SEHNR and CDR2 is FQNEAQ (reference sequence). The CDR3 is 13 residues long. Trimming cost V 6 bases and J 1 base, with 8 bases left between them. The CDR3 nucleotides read TGTGCCAGCAGTCCTAGCGGCACAGATACGCAGTATTTT. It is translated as CASSPSGTDTQYF.

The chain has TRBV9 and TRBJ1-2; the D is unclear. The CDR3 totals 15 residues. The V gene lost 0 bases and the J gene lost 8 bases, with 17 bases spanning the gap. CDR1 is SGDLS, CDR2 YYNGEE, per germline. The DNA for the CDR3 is TGTGCCAGCAGCGTAGATCCCCCGGGAGTCAGGGGCTACACCTTC. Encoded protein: CASSVDPPGVRGYTF.

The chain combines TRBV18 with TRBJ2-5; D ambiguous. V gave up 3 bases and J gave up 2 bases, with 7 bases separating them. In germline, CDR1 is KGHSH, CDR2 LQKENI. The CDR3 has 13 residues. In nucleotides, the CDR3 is TGTGCCAGCTCACCCGCGCTTCAAGAGACCCAGTACTTC. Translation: CASSPALQETQYF.

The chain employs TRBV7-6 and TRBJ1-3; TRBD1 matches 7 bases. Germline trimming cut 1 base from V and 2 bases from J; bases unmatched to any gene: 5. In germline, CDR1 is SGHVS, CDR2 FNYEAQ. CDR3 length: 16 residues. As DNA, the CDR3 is TGTGCCAGCAGCTTAGTAGGGCAGGGGGCTGGAAACACCATATATTTT. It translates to CASSLVGQGAGNTIYF.

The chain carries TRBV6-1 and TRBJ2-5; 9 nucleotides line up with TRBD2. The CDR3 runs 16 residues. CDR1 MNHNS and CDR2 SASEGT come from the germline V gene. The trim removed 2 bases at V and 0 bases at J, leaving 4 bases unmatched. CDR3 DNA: TGTGCCAGCAGTGAATGGGCTAGCGGGGACCAAGAGACCCAGTACTTC. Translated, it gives CASSEWASGDQETQYF.

As DNA, the CDR3 is TGTGCCAGCAGCTTCGGGACAGGGGGCGATGAGCAGTTCTTC. It encodes CASSFGTGGDEQFF. The chain joins TRBV13 to TRBJ2-1; 12 bases match TRBD1. Germline-derived CDR1 and CDR2 are PRHDT and FYEKMQ (reference sequence). V was clipped by 3 bases and J by 8 bases; unmatched bases: 2. The CDR3 has 14 amino acids.

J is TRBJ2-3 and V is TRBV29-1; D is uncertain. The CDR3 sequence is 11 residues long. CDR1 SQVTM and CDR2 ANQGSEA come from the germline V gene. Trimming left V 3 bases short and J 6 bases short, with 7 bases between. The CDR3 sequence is CSVDGGDTQYF. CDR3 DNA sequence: TGCAGCGTTGACGGCGGCGATACGCAGTATTTT.

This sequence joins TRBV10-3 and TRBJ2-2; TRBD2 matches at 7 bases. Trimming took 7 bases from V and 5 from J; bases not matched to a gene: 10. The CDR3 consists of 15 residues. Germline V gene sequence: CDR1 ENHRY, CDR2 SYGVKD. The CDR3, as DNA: TGTGCCATCAAAGGCGGCGACGGGGGGACCGGGGAGCTGTTTTTT. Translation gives CAIKGGDGGTGELFF.

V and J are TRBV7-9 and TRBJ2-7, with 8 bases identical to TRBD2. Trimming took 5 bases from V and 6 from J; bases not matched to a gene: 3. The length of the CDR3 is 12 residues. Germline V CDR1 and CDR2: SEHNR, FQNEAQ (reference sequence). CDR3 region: CASSPRGGEQYF. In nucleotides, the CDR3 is TGTGCCAGCAGCCCTCGGGGGGGCGAGCAGTACTTC.

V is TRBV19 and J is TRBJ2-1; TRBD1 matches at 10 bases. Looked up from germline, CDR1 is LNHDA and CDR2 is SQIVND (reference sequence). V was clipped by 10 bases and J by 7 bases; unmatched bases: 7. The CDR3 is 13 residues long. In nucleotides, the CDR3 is TGTGCCACCCGGACAGGGGGTCTGAATGAGCAGTTCTTC. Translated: CATRTGGLNEQFF.

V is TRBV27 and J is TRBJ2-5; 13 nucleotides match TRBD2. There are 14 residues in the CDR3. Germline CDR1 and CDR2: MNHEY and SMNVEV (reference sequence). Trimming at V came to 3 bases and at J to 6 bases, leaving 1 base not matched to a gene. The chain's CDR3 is CASSLTSGGKTQYF. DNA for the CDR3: TGTGCCAGCAGTTTGACTAGCGGGGGGAAGACCCAGTACTTC.

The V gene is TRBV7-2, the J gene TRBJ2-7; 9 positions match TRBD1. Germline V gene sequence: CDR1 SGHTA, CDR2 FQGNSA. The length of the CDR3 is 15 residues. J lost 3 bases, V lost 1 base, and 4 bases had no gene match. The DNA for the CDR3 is TGTGCCAGCAGCTTAGGTACAGGGGGCCTCTACGAGCAGTACTTC. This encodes CASSLGTGGLYEQYF.

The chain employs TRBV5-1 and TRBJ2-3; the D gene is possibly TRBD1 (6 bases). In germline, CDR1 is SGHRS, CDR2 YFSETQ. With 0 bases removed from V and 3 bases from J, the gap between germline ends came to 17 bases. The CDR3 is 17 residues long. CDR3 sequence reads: CASSLVPTGGGTDTQYF. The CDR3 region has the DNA TGCGCCAGCAGCTTGGTCCCGACAGGCGGCGGAACAGATACGCAGTATTTT.

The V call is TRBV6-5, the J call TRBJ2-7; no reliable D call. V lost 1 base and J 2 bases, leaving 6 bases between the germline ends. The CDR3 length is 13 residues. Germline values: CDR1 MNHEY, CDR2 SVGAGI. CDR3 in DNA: TGTGCCAGCAGTTACTACAGAGCCTACGAGCAGTACTTC. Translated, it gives CASSYYRAYEQYF.

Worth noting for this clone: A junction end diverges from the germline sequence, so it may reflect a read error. The CDR3: CSSESGSYEQYF. CDR3 bases: TGTTCCAGCGAGTCAGGTTCCTACGAGCAGTACTTC. The V call is TRBV7-9, the J call TRBJ2-7; D is unclear. Germline CDR1 SEHNR, CDR2 FQNEAQ (reference sequence). The CDR3 spans 12 residues. The variable domain in full, with the rest retrieved from reference TRBV7-9 and TRBJ2-7, is DTGVSQNPRHKITKRGQNVTFRCDPISEHNRLYWYRQTLGQGPEFLTYFQNEAQLEKSRLLSDRFSAERPKGSFSTLEIQRTEQGDSAMYLCSSESGSYEQYFGPGTRLTVT.

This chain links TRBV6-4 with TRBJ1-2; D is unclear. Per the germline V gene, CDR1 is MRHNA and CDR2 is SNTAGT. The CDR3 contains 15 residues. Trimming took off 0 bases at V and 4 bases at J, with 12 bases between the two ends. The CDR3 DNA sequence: TGTGCCAGCAGTGACTCGGGGAGTATGATCTATGGCTACACCTTC. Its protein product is CASSDSGSMIYGYTF.

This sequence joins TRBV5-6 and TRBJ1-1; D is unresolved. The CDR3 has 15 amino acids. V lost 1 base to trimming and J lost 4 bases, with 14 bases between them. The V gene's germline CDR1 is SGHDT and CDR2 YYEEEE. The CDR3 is CASSLFQVGFTEAFF. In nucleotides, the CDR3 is TGTGCCAGCAGCTTGTTCCAGGTTGGGTTCACTGAAGCTTTCTTT.

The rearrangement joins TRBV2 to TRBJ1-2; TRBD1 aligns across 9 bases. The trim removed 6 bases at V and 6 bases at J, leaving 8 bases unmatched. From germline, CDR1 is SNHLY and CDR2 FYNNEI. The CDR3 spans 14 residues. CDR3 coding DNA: TGTGCCAGCAGAGTACAGGGGGCGTTCGATGGCTACACCTTC. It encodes CASRVQGAFDGYTF.

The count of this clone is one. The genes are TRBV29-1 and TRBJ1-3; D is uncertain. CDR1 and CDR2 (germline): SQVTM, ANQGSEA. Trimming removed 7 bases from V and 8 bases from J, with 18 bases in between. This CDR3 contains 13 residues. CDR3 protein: CSAGVSLGDTIYF. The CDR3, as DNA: TGCAGCGCCGGTGTAAGCCTCGGGGACACCATATATTTT.

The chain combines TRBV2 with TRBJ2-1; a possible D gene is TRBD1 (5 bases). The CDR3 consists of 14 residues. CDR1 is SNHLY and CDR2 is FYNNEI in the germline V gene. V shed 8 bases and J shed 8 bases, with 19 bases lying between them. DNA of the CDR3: TGTGCCAGCTTTAGGCAGGGCCTTTACGATGAGCAGTTCTTC. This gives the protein CASFRQGLYDEQFF.

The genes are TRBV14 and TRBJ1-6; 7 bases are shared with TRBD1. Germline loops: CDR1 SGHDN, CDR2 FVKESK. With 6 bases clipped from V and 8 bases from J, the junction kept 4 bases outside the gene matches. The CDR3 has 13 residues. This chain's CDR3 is CASRAGGYSPLHF. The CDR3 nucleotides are TGTGCCAGCAGAGCAGGGGGTTATTCACCCCTCCACTTT.